This TCR beta chain was sequenced for a study of blood T cell repertoires in COVID-19. Study as a whole: The United States, Italy and Spain supplied acute and convalescent COVID-19 samples. T cells, B-cell-depleted T cells, or PBMCs provided the cDNA or gDNA that served as material.

The CDR3 contains 14 residues. The trim removed 6 bases at V and 7 bases at J, leaving 9 bases unmatched. Germline values: CDR1 SQVTM, CDR2 ANQGSEA. This clone was recorded many times. TCRdb's copy holds only in-frame clones and misses some; the assay was immunoSEQ multiplex PCR. Altogether about 150,000 clones are present, around 84% being singletons, with the ten largest covering less than 2.5%. Sequences were obtained from peripheral blood. The origin of this receptor is a man in his 70s with acute or convalescent COVID-19. The genes are TRBV29-1 and TRBJ2-1, with 10 positions matching TRBD1. The CDR3 bases are TGCAGCGTCGCCGGACAGGGGGTTGGGAATGAGCAGTTCTTC. Protein product: CSVAGQGVGNEQFF.